A selection of T cell receptor beta chains follows, all from one sample in a study of T-cell memory formation after mild COVID-19. MiXCR, run by TCRdb on the 5' RACE reads, gives a single entry per CDR3 protein. The sample includes roughly 48,000 distinct CDR3 sequences, roughly 27% seen only once; the top ten take 43%. Material for sequencing was PBMCs or a T cell subset sorted from them (not recorded which). The receptors stem from a man in his late teens or twenties who had mild COVID-19 (a few samples of this study predate the infection). Cell type and time point are not known. Each CDR3 is given without its conserved first and last residue. D genes are given only for firm matches.

ASSIEGTQY,.,TRBJ2-5,9,TRBV12-3/TRBV12-4
ASSQSGGATDTQY,TRBD2,TRBJ2-3,13,TRBV4-1
ASSLAYQETQY,.,TRBJ2-5,11,TRBV11-2
SVQPAGHQETQY,.,TRBJ2-5,12,TRBV29-1
ASSLGAWELF,.,TRBJ2-2,10,TRBV12-3/TRBV12-4
ASSPTWTGGTDTQY,TRBD1,TRBJ2-3,14,TRBV7-2
ASSRGGLAGVAYNEQF,TRBD2,TRBJ2-1,16,TRBV6-1
ASSYSMRGRETQY,.,TRBJ2-5,13,TRBV6-6
ASSQGHYRTGELF,.,TRBJ2-2,13,TRBV4-3
ASSRTSGDETQY,TRBD2,TRBJ2-5,12,TRBV7-6
ATSREGESSYNEQF,.,TRBJ2-1,14,TRBV15
SPRGGVETQY,TRBD2,TRBJ2-5,10,TRBV20-1
ASSYRGSSYEQY,TRBD1,TRBJ2-7,12,TRBV9
ASSATSGGTDTQY,TRBD2,TRBJ2-3,13,TRBV6-4
ASSQAKGSYEQY,.,TRBJ2-7,12,TRBV4-1
ASRSYSHQPQH,.,TRBJ1-5,11,TRBV19
ASRAGGANNEQF,TRBD2,TRBJ2-1,12,TRBV6-5
SARQDYTEAF,.,TRBJ1-1,10,TRBV20-1
ASGGRGSSNTEAF,.,TRBJ1-1,13,TRBV6-5
SATPFSVDTQY,.,TRBJ2-3,11,TRBV29-1
ASSLVGRGRETQY,.,TRBJ2-5,13,TRBV7-9
ASSLARLVETQY,.,TRBJ2-5,12,TRBV12-3/TRBV12-4
ASSLSQANYGYT,.,TRBJ1-2,12,TRBV7-9
ASSRPGTGWNEQF,TRBD1,TRBJ2-1,13,TRBV5-1
AISESFRQGEETQY,TRBD1,TRBJ2-5,14,TRBV10-3
ASSGGEQPQH,.,TRBJ1-5,10,TRBV12-3/TRBV12-4
SARVGVGAF,.,TRBJ1-1,9,TRBV20-1
ASSPLGGDNEQF,TRBD2,TRBJ2-1,12,TRBV3-1
ASTVGSQETQY,.,TRBJ2-5,11,TRBV7-9
ASSYEGADSPLH,TRBD1,TRBJ1-6,12,TRBV6-5
SDGLGTGPLEAF,TRBD1,TRBJ1-1,12,TRBV29-1
ASSSRQGKHGYT,TRBD1,TRBJ1-2,12,TRBV7-9
ASRQTSGYTDTQY,TRBD2,TRBJ2-3,13,TRBV19
ASSQRTAEVVGLNTEAF,.,TRBJ1-1,17,TRBV7-8
ASSFASGYNEQF,TRBD2,TRBJ2-1,12,TRBV6-5
ASSVGPVGGLYSGELF,.,TRBJ2-2,16,TRBV9
ASRQEEVGTASTDTQY,TRBD1,TRBJ2-3,16,TRBV12-3/TRBV12-4
ASPGMNTGELF,.,TRBJ2-2,11,TRBV5-1
ASSLLVEQY,.,TRBJ2-7,9,TRBV7-2
ASSLGTSSPLH,.,TRBJ1-6,11,TRBV27
ASSPSLGPQPQH,.,TRBJ1-5,12,TRBV6-6
ASSYWVGGPNYNEQF,TRBD1,TRBJ2-1,15,TRBV6-2/TRBV6-3
ASSLIPDSPEETQY,.,TRBJ2-5,14,TRBV7-9
STGGAANEQF,TRBD2,TRBJ2-1,10,TRBV20-1
ASSSGQANYGYT,TRBD1,TRBJ1-2,12,TRBV12-3/TRBV12-4
AISGSAGEGGLDTQY,TRBD2,TRBJ2-3,15,TRBV10-3
ASSEDWKRNTEAF,.,TRBJ1-1,13,TRBV6-1
ASSVWGGGSDTQY,TRBD2,TRBJ2-3,13,TRBV9
ASSPGGTGTYEQY,TRBD1,TRBJ2-7,13,TRBV27
ATSTDGTAYGYT,TRBD1,TRBJ1-2,12,TRBV15
SVTPTGVHNEQF,TRBD1,TRBJ2-1,12,TRBV29-1
ASSAAGPTNYGYT,.,TRBJ1-2,13,TRBV9
ASSAKGQTLDEQF,.,TRBJ2-1,13,TRBV5-1
ASSSRGTDQETQY,.,TRBJ2-5,13,TRBV7-9
ASSLGRVGNTEAF,.,TRBJ1-1,13,TRBV12-3/TRBV12-4